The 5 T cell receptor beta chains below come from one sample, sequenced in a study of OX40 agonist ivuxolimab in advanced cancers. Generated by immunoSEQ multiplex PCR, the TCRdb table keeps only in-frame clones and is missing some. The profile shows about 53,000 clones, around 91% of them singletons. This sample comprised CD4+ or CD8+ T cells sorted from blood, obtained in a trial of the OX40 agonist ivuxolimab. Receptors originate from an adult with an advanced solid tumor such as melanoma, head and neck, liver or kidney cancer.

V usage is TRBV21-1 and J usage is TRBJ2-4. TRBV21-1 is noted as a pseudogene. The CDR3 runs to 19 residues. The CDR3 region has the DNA TGTGCCAGCAGCCGCAAAGGTGGTGGGGGGCCCCCGGCCAAAAACATTCAGTACTTC. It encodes CASSRKGGGGPPAKNIQYF.

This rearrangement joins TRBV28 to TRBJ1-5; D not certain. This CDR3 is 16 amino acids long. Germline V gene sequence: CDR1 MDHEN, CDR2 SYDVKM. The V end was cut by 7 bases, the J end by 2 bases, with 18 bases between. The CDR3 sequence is CASNFYSRGGNQPQHF. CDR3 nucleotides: TGTGCCAGCAATTTTTACAGCCGCGGGGGCAATCAGCCCCAGCATTTT.

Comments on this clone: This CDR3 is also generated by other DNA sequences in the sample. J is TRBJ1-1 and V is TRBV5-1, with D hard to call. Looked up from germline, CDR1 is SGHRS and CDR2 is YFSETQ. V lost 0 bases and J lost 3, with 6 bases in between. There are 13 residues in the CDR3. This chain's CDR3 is CASSLVEDTEAFF. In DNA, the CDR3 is TGCGCCAGCAGCTTGGTTGAGGACACTGAAGCTTTCTTT.

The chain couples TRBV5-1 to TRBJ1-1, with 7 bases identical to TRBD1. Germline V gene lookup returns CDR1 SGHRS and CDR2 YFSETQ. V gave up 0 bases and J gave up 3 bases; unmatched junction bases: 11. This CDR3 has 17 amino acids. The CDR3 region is CASSLVGGRGDDTEAFF. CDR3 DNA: TGCGCCAGCAGCTTGGTTGGTGGCAGGGGGGACGACACTGAAGCTTTCTTT.

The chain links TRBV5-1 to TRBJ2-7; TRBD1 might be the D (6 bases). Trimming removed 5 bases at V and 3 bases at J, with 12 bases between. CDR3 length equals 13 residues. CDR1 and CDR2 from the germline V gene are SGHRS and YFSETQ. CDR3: CASSYRVGYEQYF. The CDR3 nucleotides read TGCGCCAGCAGTTACAGGGTGGGCTACGAGCAGTACTTC.